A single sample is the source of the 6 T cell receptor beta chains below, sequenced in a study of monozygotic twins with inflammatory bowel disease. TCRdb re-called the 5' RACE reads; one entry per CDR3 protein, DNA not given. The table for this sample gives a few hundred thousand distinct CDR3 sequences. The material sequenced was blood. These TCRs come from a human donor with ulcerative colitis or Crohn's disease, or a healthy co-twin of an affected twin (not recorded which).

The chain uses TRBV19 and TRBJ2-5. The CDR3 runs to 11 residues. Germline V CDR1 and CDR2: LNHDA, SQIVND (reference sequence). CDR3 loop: CASSMSETQYF. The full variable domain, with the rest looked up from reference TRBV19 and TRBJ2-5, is DGGITQSPKYLFRKEGQNVTLSCEQNLNHDAMYWYRQDPGQGLRLIYYSQIVNDFQKGDIAEGYSVSREKKESFPLTVTSAQKNPTAFYLCASSMSETQYFGPGTRLLVL.

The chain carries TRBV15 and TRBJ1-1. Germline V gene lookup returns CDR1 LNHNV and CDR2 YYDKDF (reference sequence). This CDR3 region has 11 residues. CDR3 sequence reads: CATSKGLEAFF.

Here the CDR3 reads CASSLEGRPSTDTQYF. The V call is TRBV5-1, the J call TRBJ2-3. This CDR3 is 16 amino acids long. Germline lookup yields CDR1 SGHRS and CDR2 YFSETQ.

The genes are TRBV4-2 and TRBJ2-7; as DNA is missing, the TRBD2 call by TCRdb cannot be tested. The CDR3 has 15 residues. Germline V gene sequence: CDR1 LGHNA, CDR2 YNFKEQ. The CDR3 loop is CASSLLSGEAGEQYF.

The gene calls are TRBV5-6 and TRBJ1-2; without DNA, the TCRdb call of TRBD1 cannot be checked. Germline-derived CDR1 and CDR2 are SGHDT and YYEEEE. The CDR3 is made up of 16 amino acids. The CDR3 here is CASSELTGWLMSGYTF.

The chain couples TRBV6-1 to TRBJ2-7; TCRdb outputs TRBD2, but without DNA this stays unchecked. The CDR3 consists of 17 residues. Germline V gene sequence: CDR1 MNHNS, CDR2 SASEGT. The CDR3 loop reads CASSRLFVAGGSYEQYF.